Following are 17 T cell receptor beta chains from one sample sequenced in a study of blood T cell repertoires in COVID-19. Using immunoSEQ multiplex PCR, the repertoire was profiled, and TCRdb retains in-frame clones only, with some absent. Among about 350,000 clones listed, approximately 90% were seen once. Sequenced: peripheral blood. All receptors come from a woman younger than 35 who had recovered from COVID-19.

The rearrangement uses TRBV5-5 and TRBJ1-2, with TRBD1 matching 11 bases. With 1 base clipped from V and 3 bases from J, the junction kept 2 bases outside the gene matches. This CDR3 is built from 15 residues. The germline V gene has CDR1 SGHKS and CDR2 YYEKEE (reference sequence). The CDR3 protein is CASSLSGQGDYGYTF. CDR3 bases: TGTGCCAGCAGCTTGTCGGGACAGGGGGACTATGGCTACACCTTC.

The V and J genes are TRBV7-2 and TRBJ1-1; perhaps TRBD1 as D (5 bases). This CDR3 contains 18 residues. In germline, CDR1 is SGHTA, CDR2 FQGNSA. Trimming took off 3 bases at V and 1 base at J, with 21 bases between the two ends. The CDR3 DNA sequence: TGTGCCAGCAGCTTCCCCCATTCGGGGGTGGGGGAGAACACTGAAGCTTTCTTT. Translating it yields CASSFPHSGVGENTEAFF.

V gene TRBV19 combines with J gene TRBJ1-1, with D unclear. Germline loops: CDR1 LNHDA, CDR2 SQIVND (reference sequence). The CDR3 totals 14 residues. The V gene lost 6 bases and the J gene lost 4 bases, with 15 bases spanning the gap. The CDR3 sequence: CASRPIGWSTEAFF. CDR3 nucleotide sequence: TGTGCCAGTAGACCTATCGGTTGGAGCACTGAAGCTTTCTTT. The complete variable domain, with remaining parts taken from reference TRBV19 and TRBJ1-1, reads DGGITQSPKYLFRKEGQNVTLSCEQNLNHDAMYWYRQDPGQGLRLIYYSQIVNDFQKGDIAEGYSVSREKKESFPLTVTSAQKNPTAFYLCASRPIGWSTEAFFGQGTRLTVV.

In the case of this clone: This same CDR3 is encoded by further DNA sequences in the sample. The chain links TRBV6-2 or TRBV6-3 to TRBJ2-2; 7 bases line up with TRBD1. CDR1 and CDR2 (germline): MNHEY, SVGEGT. This CDR3 is built from 13 residues. V was clipped by 6 bases and J by 5 bases; unmatched bases: 3. Here the CDR3 DNA reads TGTGCCAGCAGCAAGACAGGGACCGGGGAGCTGTTTTTT. This codes for CASSKTGTGELFF.

The genes are TRBV30 and TRBJ2-5, with TRBD2 as a possible D gene (5 bases). This CDR3 is 13 amino acids long. V dropped 3 bases and J dropped 1 base, with 9 bases sitting between them. Germline CDR1 reads GTSNPN; CDR2 reads SVGIG (reference sequence). DNA of the CDR3: TGTGCCTGGAGGGGCCTAGCCCAAGAGACCCAGTACTTC. Translation: CAWRGLAQETQYF.

CDR3 DNA: TGTGCCAGCAGTTTAATACAGGGTGGTACGCAGTATTTT. Residues: CASSLIQGGTQYF. The chain couples TRBV6-5 to TRBJ2-3, with D perhaps matching TRBD1 (6 bases). The CDR3 length is 13 residues. Germline CDR1 and CDR2: MNHEY and SVGAGI. The ends were cut back, 4 bases at V and 8 bases at J, with 13 bases in the middle.

The rearrangement links TRBV19 to TRBJ1-6, with 8 bases matching TRBD1. CDR3 size: 15 residues. Per the germline V gene, CDR1 is LNHDA and CDR2 is SQIVND (reference sequence). The V segment lost 0 bases and the J segment 10 bases; nucleotides outside the gene matches: 5. The CDR3: CASSIDRRQGSPLHF. CDR3 sequence (DNA): TGTGCCAGTAGTATAGATCGGAGACAGGGGTCACCCCTCCACTTT.

The rearrangement uses TRBV2 and TRBJ2-1; no clear D gene. The CDR3 extends over 11 amino acids. Germline V gene lookup returns CDR1 SNHLY and CDR2 FYNNEI. The V end was cut by 3 bases, the J end by 9 bases, with 6 bases between. CDR3 DNA: TGTGCCAGCAGTGATAGAGGTGAGCAGTTCTTC. Its translation is CASSDRGEQFF.

This clone was detected only once. V is TRBV24-1 and J is TRBJ2-3, with D possibly being TRBD2 (5 bases). In germline, CDR1 is KGHDR, CDR2 SFDVKD. V lost 4 bases and J 1 base, leaving 8 bases between the germline ends. This CDR3 spans 14 amino acids. CDR3 region: CATSDPGGTDTQYF. The CDR3 DNA reads as TGTGCCACCAGTGACCCCGGGGGCACAGATACGCAGTATTTT.

This clone was counted only a few times. The rearrangement joins TRBV3-1 (or the pseudogene TRBV3-2) to TRBJ1-2; no reliable D call. The CDR3 length is 11 residues. Germline CDR1 and CDR2: LGHDT and YNNKEL (reference sequence). V lost 4 bases to trimming and J lost 2 bases, with 2 bases between them. The CDR3 DNA sequence: TGTGCCAGCAGCCTAAACTATGGCTACACCTTC. Encoded protein: CASSLNYGYTF.

The J gene is TRBJ1-2, the V gene TRBV7-2, with 10 bases aligning to TRBD1. Germline V gives CDR1 SGHTA, CDR2 FQGNSA. J was trimmed by 8 bases and V by 5 bases; bases with no gene match: 8. The CDR3 consists of 14 residues. This CDR3 reads CASSMGQGSRGYTF. The CDR3 region has the DNA TGTGCCAGCAGCATGGGACAGGGGTCACGCGGCTACACCTTC.

J is TRBJ1-1 and V is TRBV11-3; TRBD1 is a possible D gene (6 bases). Trimming stripped 1 base from V and 4 bases from J, with 10 bases between. CDR3 length: 14 amino acids. Germline assignment: CDR1 SGHNT and CDR2 YENEEA. CDR3 sequence (DNA): TGTGCCAGCAGCTTAGCAGGGGCTCGCACTGAAGCTTTCTTT. This translates into CASSLAGARTEAFF. Complete variable domain (other parts from reference TRBV11-3 and TRBJ1-1): EAGVVQSPRYKIIEKKQPVAFWCNPISGHNTLYWYLQNLGQGPELLIRYENEEAVDDSQLPKDRFSAERLKGVDSTLKIQPAELGDSAVYLCASSLAGARTEAFFGQGTRLTVV.

The chain combines TRBV6-5 with TRBJ1-5; D is undetermined. The CDR3 sequence is 14 residues long. Trimming left V 1 base short and J 2 bases short, with 6 bases between. From germline, CDR1 is MNHEY and CDR2 SVGAGI. For the CDR3, the DNA is TGTGCCAGCAGTTACTTCGGGGGCAATCAGCCCCAGCATTTT. Translation: CASSYFGGNQPQHF.

The V gene is TRBV19, the J gene TRBJ2-3; 8 bases line up with TRBD2. The V and J ends lost 3 bases and 7 bases, in that order; junction bases with no gene match: 3. This CDR3 is built from 13 residues. Germline assignment: CDR1 LNHDA and CDR2 SQIVND (reference sequence). CDR3 in DNA: TGTGCCAGTAGTATGGGGACTAGGAATACGCAGTATTTT. Protein: CASSMGTRNTQYF.

CDR3 bases: TGTGCCTGGCTGACTAGCGGGAGTTCGGATGAGCAGTTCTTC. Its translation is CAWLTSGSSDEQFF. This sequence joins TRBV30 and TRBJ2-1; 12 bases agree with TRBD2. V lost 5 bases and J lost 8; bases outside the gene matches: 7. The germline V gene encodes CDR1 GTSNPN and CDR2 SVGIG (reference sequence). This CDR3 has 14 residues.

The V call is TRBV27, the J call TRBJ2-1; 9 bases are a match to TRBD2. The CDR3 is 15 residues long. Germline V gives CDR1 MNHEY, CDR2 SMNVEV (reference sequence). The J segment lost 7 bases and the V segment lost 8 bases, leaving 12 bases of the junction unmatched. The CDR3 protein is CASQTLAGSGNEQFF. In DNA form, the CDR3 reads TGTGCCAGCCAGACTCTAGCGGGATCGGGGAATGAGCAGTTCTTC.

The CDR3 region is CASSLAGMVYGYTF. CDR3 bases: TGTGCCAGCAGCTTAGCAGGGATGGTCTATGGCTACACCTTC. This chain joins TRBV11-2 and TRBJ1-2, with D possibly being TRBD1 (5 bases). The V end lost 1 base, the J end lost 4 bases, and 10 bases lay between the germline ends. There are 14 residues in the CDR3. The germline gives CDR1 SGHAT, CDR2 FQNNGV.